Listed below are T cell receptor beta chains from one sample, sequenced in a study of T-cell reconstitution after alpha-beta-depleted transplantation in children. TCRdb reprocessed the PCR reads via MiXCR and lists one record per CDR3 protein. Of about 580,000 distinct CDR3 sequences listed, 25% to 30% are singletons. This specimen consisted of PBMCs, obtained before TCRalphabeta/CD19-depleted stem cell transplant. All receptors come from a boy in the first two years of life with Wiskott-Aldrich syndrome, due to receive a stem cell transplant. CDR3s include the opening cysteine and the closing phenylalanine or tryptophan. A D gene is named only where the DNA matches it firmly. Some rows mark clone size as missing; the rest say once, few, many or name a class of expanded clone.

d_gene	abundance	j_gene	len	v_gene	CDR3aa	CDR3nt
-	-	TRBJ2-3	13	TRBV5-1	CASSLFSPDTQYF	TGCGCCAGCAGCTTGTTCTCACCAGATACGCAGTATTTT
-	-	TRBJ2-7	15	TRBV9	CASSVEPEFPHEQYF	TGTGCCAGCAGCGTAGAACCAGAATTCCCCCACGAGCAGTACTTC
-	-	TRBJ1-2	11	TRBV7-8	CASSLGTGYTF	TGTGCCAGCAGCTTGGGGACTGGCTACACCTTC
TRBD2	-	TRBJ2-3	17	TRBV25-1	CASSEYQLAGSTDTQYF	TGTGCCAGCAGTGAATACCAACTAGCGGGTAGCACAGATACGCAGTATTTT
-	-	TRBJ1-5	16	TRBV7-6	CASSLGSLGSGQPQHF	TGTGCCAGCAGCTTAGGGTCTCTGGGGAGCGGGCAGCCCCAGCATTTT
-	-	TRBJ1-4	14	TRBV5-1	CASSPRTGIEKLFF	TGCGCCAGCAGCCCTCGGACGGGGATTGAAAAACTGTTTTTT
-	few	TRBJ2-7	14	TRBV5-1	CASSPQGRTYEQYF	TGCGCCAGCAGCCCCCAGGGACGGACCTACGAGCAGTACTTC
-	few	TRBJ1-2	15	TRBV11-2	CASSPGTGANYGYTF	TGTGCCAGCAGCCCGGGGACGGGAGCTAACTATGGCTACACCTTC
TRBD2	-	TRBJ2-1	16	TRBV9	CASSVGTSGRIYEQFF	TGTGCCAGCAGCGTGGGGACTAGCGGGAGGATCTATGAGCAGTTCTTC
TRBD2	-	TRBJ2-5	16	TRBV11-2	CASSLRSSGAQETQYF	TGTGCCAGCAGCTTAAGGTCTAGCGGGGCCCAAGAGACCCAGTACTTC
-	few	TRBJ1-2	15	TRBV5-5	CASSLVSAGSRGYTF	TGTGCCAGCAGCTTGGTTTCGGCAGGTTCTCGGGGCTACACCTTC
-	few	TRBJ1-1	15	TRBV3-1	CASSQEPMGGTEAFF	TGTGCCAGCAGCCAAGAACCCATGGGCGGCACTGAAGCTTTCTTT
TRBD2	-	TRBJ2-1	15	TRBV6-1	CASSSIGGSVGEQFF	TGTGCCAGCAGCTCCATAGGCGGGAGTGTAGGCGAGCAGTTCTTC
-	few	TRBJ1-1	15	TRBV27	CASSIEAGDYTEAFF	TGTGCCAGCAGCATAGAAGCGGGGGACTACACTGAAGCTTTCTTT
-	-	TRBJ1-3	15	TRBV5-1	CASSLEGAPGNTIYF	TGCGCCAGCAGCTTGGAAGGGGCGCCTGGAAACACCATATATTTT
TRBD2	few	TRBJ2-1	18	TRBV11-2	CASSPRGLAGGQSNEQFF	TGTGCCAGCAGCCCGCGGGGACTAGCGGGAGGGCAAAGTAATGAGCAGTTCTTC
TRBD1	-	TRBJ2-1	15	TRBV11-2	CASSWTGGWYNEQFF	TGTGCCAGCAGCTGGACAGGGGGATGGTACAATGAGCAGTTCTTC
-	few	TRBJ2-1	12	TRBV10-3	CAISEGKAEQFF	TGTGCCATCAGTGAGGGGAAGGCTGAGCAGTTCTTC
-	few	TRBJ1-3	13	TRBV20-1	CSAALPYGNTIYF	TGCAGTGCTGCCCTACCCTACGGAAACACCATATATTTT
-	-	TRBJ1-5	16	TRBV20-1	CSARGNWQEGNQPQHF	TGCAGTGCTAGAGGGAATTGGCAGGAGGGCAATCAGCCCCAGCATTTT
TRBD2	few	TRBJ2-3	15	TRBV7-9	CASSLLSGVTDTQYF	TGTGCCAGCAGCTTGCTTAGCGGGGTCACAGATACGCAGTATTTT
-	few	TRBJ2-1	15	TRBV25-1	CASSEPTGNVNEQFF	TGTGCCAGCAGTGAACCGACTGGAAACGTCAATGAGCAGTTCTTC
-	-	TRBJ1-1	13	TRBV5-1	CASSGGGGTEAFF	TGCGCCAGCAGCGGTGGAGGGGGAACTGAAGCTTTCTTT
-	few	TRBJ1-2	12	TRBV5-1	CASSWGDYGYTF	TGCGCCAGCAGCTGGGGGGACTATGGCTACACCTTC
-	-	TRBJ1-1	12	TRBV29-1	CSVGAMNTEAFF	TGCAGCGTTGGCGCTATGAACACTGAAGCTTTCTTT
-	-	TRBJ1-5	13	TRBV27	CASSWVSGQPQHF	TGTGCCAGCAGTTGGGTATCAGGGCAGCCCCAGCATTTT
TRBD2	-	TRBJ2-2	15	TRBV5-1	CASSQGTMNTGELFF	TGCGCCAGCAGCCAAGGGACTATGAACACCGGGGAGCTGTTTTTT
-	-	TRBJ2-4	16	TRBV5-1	CASSLDRSLAKNIQYF	TGCGCCAGCAGCTTGGACAGATCTTTAGCCAAAAACATTCAGTACTTC
-	few	TRBJ2-1	14	TRBV7-2	CASSDRDFYNEQFF	TGTGCCAGCAGCGACCGGGACTTTTACAATGAGCAGTTCTTC
TRBD2	few	TRBJ2-5	17	TRBV5-1	CASSLVGLAGGSETQYF	TGCGCCAGCAGCTTGGTGGGACTAGCGGGAGGTTCAGAGACCCAGTACTTC
TRBD2	-	TRBJ2-1	14	TRBV20-1	CSAKAGGPYNEQFF	TGCAGTGCTAAAGCGGGAGGCCCCTACAATGAGCAGTTCTTC
TRBD1	few	TRBJ1-2	14	TRBV6-4	CASSASSGGAGYTF	TGTGCCAGCAGTGCTTCCTCAGGGGGTGCTGGCTACACCTTC
TRBD2	-	TRBJ2-3	14	TRBV20-1	CSASLTGGTDTQYF	TGCAGTGCTAGTTTAACGGGAGGGACAGATACGCAGTATTTT
TRBD2	few	TRBJ2-1	14	TRBV5-1	CASGLAGATNEQFF	TGCGCCAGCGGGCTAGCGGGAGCTACCAATGAGCAGTTCTTC
-	-	TRBJ2-3	14	TRBV2	CASRDRSSTDTQYF	TGTGCCAGCAGGGACCGCTCCTCCACAGATACGCAGTATTTT
-	-	TRBJ2-3	17	TRBV18	CASSPRLPVASTDTQYF	TGTGCCAGCTCACCCCGGCTACCGGTTGCTAGCACAGATACGCAGTATTTT
TRBD2	-	TRBJ2-1	19	TRBV29-1	CSVDLGGLAGYLSYNEQFF	TGCAGCGTTGACCTGGGGGGACTAGCGGGATATCTGAGTTACAATGAGCAGTTCTTC
TRBD2	few	TRBJ2-5	15	TRBV12-3/TRBV12-4	CASILGLAGGETQYF	TGTGCCAGCATTCTTGGACTAGCGGGAGGCGAGACCCAGTACTTC
-	-	TRBJ2-1	15	TRBV12-3/TRBV12-4	CASSWPSGAPHEQFF	TGTGCCAGCAGCTGGCCCAGCGGAGCCCCCCATGAGCAGTTCTTC
-	-	TRBJ1-3	15	TRBV29-1	CSVEWFGGSGNTIYF	TGCAGCGTTGAATGGTTCGGCGGCTCTGGAAACACCATATATTTT
TRBD2	-	TRBJ2-2	16	TRBV19	CASSIISGSNTGELFF	TGTGCCAGTAGTATTATAAGCGGGAGCAACACCGGGGAGCTGTTTTTT
-	-	TRBJ1-5	13	TRBV7-2	CASSYRIRQPQHF	TGTGCCAGCAGTTACAGGATCAGGCAGCCCCAGCATTTT
-	few	TRBJ1-1	15	TRBV12-3/TRBV12-4	CASSPGGTMNTEAFF	TGTGCCAGCAGTCCGGGGGGAACTATGAACACTGAAGCTTTCTTT
-	few	TRBJ1-1	14	TRBV12-3/TRBV12-4	CASSFKGLNTEAFF	TGTGCCAGCAGTTTCAAGGGTCTGAACACTGAAGCTTTCTTT
TRBD2	few	TRBJ2-7	12	TRBV7-8	CASSGDYSVQYF	TGTGCCAGCAGCGGGGACTACAGCGTGCAGTACTTC
TRBD1	-	TRBJ1-4	15	TRBV5-1	CASSTGDRESEKLFF	TGCGCCAGCAGCACGGGGGACAGGGAGAGTGAAAAACTGTTTTTT
-	few	TRBJ1-5	15	TRBV27	CASSLTSRVGQPQHF	TGTGCCAGCAGTTTAACGAGCCGGGTGGGTCAGCCCCAGCATTTT
-	-	TRBJ2-7	15	TRBV20-1	CSATLSGHYDYEQYF	TGCAGTGCTACCCTAAGTGGACATTACGACTACGAGCAGTACTTC
-	-	TRBJ2-1	13	TRBV20-1	CSAPRGPYNEQFF	TGCAGTGCTCCCCGGGGCCCTTACAATGAGCAGTTCTTC
-	-	TRBJ2-3	16	TRBV5-1	CASSPLLGVSTDTQYF	TGCGCCAGCAGCCCATTATTAGGGGTTAGCACAGATACGCAGTATTTT